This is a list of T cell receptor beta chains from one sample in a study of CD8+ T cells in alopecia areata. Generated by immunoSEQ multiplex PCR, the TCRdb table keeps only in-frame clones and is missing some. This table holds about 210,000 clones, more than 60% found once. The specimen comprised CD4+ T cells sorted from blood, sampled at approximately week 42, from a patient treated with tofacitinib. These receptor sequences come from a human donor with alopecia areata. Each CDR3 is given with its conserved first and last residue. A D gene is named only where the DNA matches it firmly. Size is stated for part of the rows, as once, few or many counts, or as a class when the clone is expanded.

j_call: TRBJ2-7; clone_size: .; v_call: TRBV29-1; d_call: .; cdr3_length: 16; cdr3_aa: CSVGSGGVPPVSEQYF; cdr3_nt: TGCAGCGTCGGGAGCGGCGGGGTCCCCCCGGTGAGCGAGCAGTACTTC
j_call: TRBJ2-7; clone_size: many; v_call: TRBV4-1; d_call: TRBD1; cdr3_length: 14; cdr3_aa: CASSLLDRAYEQYF; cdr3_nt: TGCGCCAGCAGCCTCCTCGACAGGGCCTACGAGCAGTACTTC
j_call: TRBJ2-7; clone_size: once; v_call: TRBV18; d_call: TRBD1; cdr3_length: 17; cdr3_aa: CASSSFPGQVHPYEQYF; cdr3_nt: TGTGCCAGCTCATCGTTCCCGGGACAGGTGCACCCCTACGAGCAGTACTTC
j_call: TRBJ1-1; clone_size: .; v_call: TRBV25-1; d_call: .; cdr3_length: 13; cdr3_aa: CASSPRGPTEAFF; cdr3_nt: TGTGCCAGCAGCCCAAGGGGCCCCACGGAAGCTTTCTTT
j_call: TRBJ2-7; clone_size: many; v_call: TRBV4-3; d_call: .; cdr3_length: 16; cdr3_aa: CASSQEVGGRANEQYF; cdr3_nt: TGCGCCAGCAGCCAAGAGGTCGGGGGCAGGGCGAACGAGCAGTACTTC
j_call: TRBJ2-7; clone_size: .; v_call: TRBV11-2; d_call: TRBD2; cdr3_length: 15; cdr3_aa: CASSSWTSGANEQYF; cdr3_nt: TGTGCCAGCAGCTCATGGACTAGCGGGGCGAACGAGCAGTACTTC
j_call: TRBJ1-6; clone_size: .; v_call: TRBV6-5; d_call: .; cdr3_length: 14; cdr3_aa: CASSYSFEDSPLHF; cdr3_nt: TGTGCCAGCAGTTACTCATTCGAGGATTCACCCCTCCACTTT
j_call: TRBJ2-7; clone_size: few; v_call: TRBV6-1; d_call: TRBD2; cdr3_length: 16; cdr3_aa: CASSAPREGLATEQYF; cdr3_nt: TGTGCCAGCAGTGCCCCCAGGGAGGGGCTCGCAACCGAGCAGTACTTC
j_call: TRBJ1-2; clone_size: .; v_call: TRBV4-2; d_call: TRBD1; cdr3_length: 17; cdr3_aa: CASSPRSGQGMDYGYTF; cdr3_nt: TGTGCCAGCAGCCCCCGTTCGGGACAGGGAATGGACTATGGCTACACCTTC
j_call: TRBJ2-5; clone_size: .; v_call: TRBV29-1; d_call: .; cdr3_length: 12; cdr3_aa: CSVAGHPETQYF; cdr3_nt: TGCAGCGTCGCGGGACACCCAGAGACCCAGTACTTC
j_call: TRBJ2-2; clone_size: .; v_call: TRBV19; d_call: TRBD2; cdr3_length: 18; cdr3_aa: CASSITPGLGVGTGELFF; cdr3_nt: TGTGCCAGTAGTATAACACCGGGACTAGGAGTGGGGACCGGGGAGCTGTTTTTT
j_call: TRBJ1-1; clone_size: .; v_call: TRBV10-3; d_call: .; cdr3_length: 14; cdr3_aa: CAISVGGRGTEAFF; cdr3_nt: TGTGCCATCAGTGTCGGGGGCCGCGGCACTGAAGCTTTCTTT
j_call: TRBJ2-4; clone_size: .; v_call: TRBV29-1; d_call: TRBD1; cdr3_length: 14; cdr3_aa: CSVTSAGGGNIQYF; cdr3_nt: TGCAGCGTTACTTCGGCAGGGGGCGGGAACATTCAGTACTTC
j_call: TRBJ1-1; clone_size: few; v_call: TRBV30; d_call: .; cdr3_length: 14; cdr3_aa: CAWSVLSSGIQAFF; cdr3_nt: TGTGCCTGGAGTGTACTATCTTCCGGGATCCAAGCTTTCTTT
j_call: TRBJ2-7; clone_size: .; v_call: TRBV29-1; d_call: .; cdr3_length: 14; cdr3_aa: CSASRGGPGGEQYF; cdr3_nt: TGCAGCGCTAGTCGTGGGGGACCCGGAGGGGAGCAGTACTTC
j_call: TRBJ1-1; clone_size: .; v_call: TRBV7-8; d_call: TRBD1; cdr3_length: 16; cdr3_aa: CASSSAGQGRGTEAFF; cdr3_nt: TGTGCCAGCAGCTCAGCAGGACAGGGTCGGGGAACTGAAGCTTTCTTT
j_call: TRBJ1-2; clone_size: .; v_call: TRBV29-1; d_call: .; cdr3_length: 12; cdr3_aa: CSANNRVYGYTF; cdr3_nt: TGCAGCGCCAACAATAGGGTCTATGGCTACACCTTC
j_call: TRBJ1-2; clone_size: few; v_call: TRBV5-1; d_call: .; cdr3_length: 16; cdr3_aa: CASSLDSTGGMKGYTF; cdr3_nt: TGCGCCAGCAGCTTGGATAGTACGGGAGGGATGAAGGGCTACACCTTC
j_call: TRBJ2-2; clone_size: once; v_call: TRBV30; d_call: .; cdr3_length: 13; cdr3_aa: CAWSVLVAGELFF; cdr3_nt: TGTGCCTGGAGTGTACTAGTAGCCGGGGAGCTGTTTTTT
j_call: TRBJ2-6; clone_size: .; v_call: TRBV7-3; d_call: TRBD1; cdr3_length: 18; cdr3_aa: CASSVTGGLISGANVLTF; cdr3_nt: TGTGCCAGCAGCGTAACAGGGGGCCTAATCTCTGGGGCCAACGTCCTGACTTTC
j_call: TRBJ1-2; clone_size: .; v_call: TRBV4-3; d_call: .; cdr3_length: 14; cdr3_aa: CASSQESRDYGYTF; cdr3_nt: TGCGCCAGCAGCCAAGAGAGTAGGGACTATGGCTACACCTTC
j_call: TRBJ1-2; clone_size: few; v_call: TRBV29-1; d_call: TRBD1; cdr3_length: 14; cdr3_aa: CSVEVGQGAGGYTF; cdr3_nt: TGCAGCGTTGAGGTTGGGCAGGGGGCAGGTGGCTACACCTTC
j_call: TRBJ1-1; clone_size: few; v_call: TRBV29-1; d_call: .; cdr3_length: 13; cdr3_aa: CSAALGLRTEAFF; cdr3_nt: TGCAGCGCCGCCCTAGGTCTCCGCACTGAAGCTTTCTTT
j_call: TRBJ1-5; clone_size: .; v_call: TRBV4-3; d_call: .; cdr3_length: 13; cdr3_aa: CASSQDRNQPQHF; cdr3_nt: TGCGCCAGCAGCCAGGACAGAAATCAGCCCCAGCATTTT
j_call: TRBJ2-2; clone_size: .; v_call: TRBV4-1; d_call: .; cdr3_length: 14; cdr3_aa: CASSQAGSTGELFF; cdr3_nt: TGCGCCAGCAGCCAGGCGGGGAGTACCGGGGAGCTGTTTTTT
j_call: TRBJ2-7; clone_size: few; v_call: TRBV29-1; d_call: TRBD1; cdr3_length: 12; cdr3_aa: CSVIQGFHEQYF; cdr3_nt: TGCAGCGTAATACAGGGGTTCCACGAGCAGTACTTC
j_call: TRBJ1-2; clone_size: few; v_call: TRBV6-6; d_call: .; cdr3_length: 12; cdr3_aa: CASSSYREGYTF; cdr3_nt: TGTGCCAGCAGTTCGTATAGGGAAGGCTACACCTTC
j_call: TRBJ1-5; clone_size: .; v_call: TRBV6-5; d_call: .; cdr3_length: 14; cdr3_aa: CASPTGAGDQPQHF; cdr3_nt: TGTGCCAGCCCGACTGGGGCAGGAGATCAGCCCCAGCATTTT
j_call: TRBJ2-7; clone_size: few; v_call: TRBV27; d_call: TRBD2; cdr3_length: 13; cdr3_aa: CASSPPTSGEQYF; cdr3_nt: TGTGCCAGCAGTCCCCCGACTAGCGGCGAGCAGTACTTC